This is a list of T cell receptor beta chains from one sample in a study of blood T cell repertoires in COVID-19. The repertoire was sequenced with immunoSEQ multiplex PCR; TCRdb's copy has only in-frame clones and lacks some. The sample lists some 150,000 clones, roughly four fifths occurring once. Sample: peripheral blood. The receptors shown here come from a woman older than 75 with acute or convalescent COVID-19. The CDR3 runs from the conserved cysteine through the conserved F or W. D genes are given only for firm matches. Clone sizes are given selectively: once, few, many, or a class where the clone is expanded.

v_gene	d_gene	j_gene	abundance	CDR3aa	CDR3nt
TRBV30	TRBD1	TRBJ1-1	.	CAWSQDREAFF	TGTGCCTGGAGTCAGGACAGGGAAGCTTTCTTT
TRBV5-6	TRBD1	TRBJ1-3	.	CASSWRIQGESSGNTIYF	TGTGCCAGCAGCTGGAGAATACAGGGGGAAAGCTCTGGAAACACCATATATTTT
TRBV29-1	.	TRBJ2-7	.	CSVGDNVRHEQYF	TGCAGCGTTGGTGACAACGTACGGCACGAGCAGTACTTC
TRBV4-2	TRBD2	TRBJ2-3	.	CASSQEPSGGAVTDTQYF	TGTGCCAGCAGCCAAGAGCCTAGCGGGGGGGCAGTCACAGATACGCAGTATTTT
TRBV2	.	TRBJ1-1	.	CASSVNTEAFF	TGTGCCAGCAGCGTGAACACTGAAGCTTTCTTT
TRBV19	TRBD1	TRBJ2-2	.	CASSIWGQGVTGELFF	TGTGCCAGTAGTATTTGGGGACAGGGTGTTACCGGGGAGCTGTTTTTT
TRBV7-9	TRBD2	TRBJ2-5	.	CASSTSGAKETQYF	TGTGCCAGCAGCACGAGCGGGGCTAAAGAGACCCAGTACTTC
TRBV6-1	.	TRBJ1-2	.	CASSETRGTNYGYTF	TGTGCCAGCAGTGAAACCAGGGGCACTAACTATGGCTACACCTTC
TRBV5-1	.	TRBJ1-2	once	CASSLSAGNYGYTF	TGCGCCAGCAGCTTGTCGGCAGGGAACTATGGCTACACCTTC
TRBV3-1/TRBV3-2	TRBD2	TRBJ2-7	.	CASSPTERGHEQYF	TGTGCCAGCAGCCCCACAGAGCGGGGGCACGAGCAGTACTTC
TRBV3-1/TRBV3-2	TRBD1	TRBJ1-3	.	CASSQLRDRVGDTIYF	TGTGCCAGCAGCCAACTCCGGGACAGGGTAGGGGACACCATATATTTT
TRBV14	.	TRBJ2-5	.	CASSQVNREETQYF	TGTGCCAGCAGCCAAGTCAACAGAGAAGAGACCCAGTACTTC
TRBV6-5	.	TRBJ2-3	few	CASQGQGTPDTQYF	TGTGCCAGCCAAGGGCAGGGTACCCCAGATACGCAGTATTTT
TRBV5-4	TRBD2	TRBJ2-3	once	CASSLGGGTDTQYF	TGTGCCAGCAGCCTGGGCGGGGGGACAGATACGCAGTATTTT
TRBV5-1	.	TRBJ2-1	.	CASSLDRTYEQFF	TGCGCCAGCAGCTTGGACAGAACGTATGAGCAGTTCTTC
TRBV9	TRBD2	TRBJ2-1	.	CASTRMGLAHNEQFF	TGTGCCAGCACCCGGATGGGACTAGCCCACAATGAGCAGTTCTTC
TRBV27	.	TRBJ1-2	once	CASSPGRTNYGYTF	TGTGCCAGCAGCCCCGGGAGGACTAACTATGGCTACACCTTC
TRBV3-1/TRBV3-2	.	TRBJ1-2	.	CASSQGVPWVMDSVNYGYTF	TGTGCCAGCAGCCAAGGAGTTCCCTGGGTGATGGACAGCGTCAACTATGGCTACACCTTC
TRBV30	TRBD2	TRBJ2-5	.	CAWSGGLAGRRETQYF	TGTGCCTGGAGTGGGGGACTAGCGGGGAGGAGAGAGACCCAGTACTTC